One sample yielded the 8 T cell receptor beta chains listed below, sequenced in a study of T cells in localized non-small cell lung cancer. The protocol was immunoSEQ multiplex PCR, while the TCRdb copy is restricted to in-frame clones and leaves out a portion. The sample has about 2,500 clones; about a third are singletons. This material consisted of lymph node tissue, taken before any cancer treatment. These receptors were collected from a male donor older than 55 with stage II squamous cell lung carcinoma.

The chain links TRBV15 to TRBJ1-2, with 7 nucleotides matching TRBD1. This CDR3 contains 14 residues. Germline V gene sequence: CDR1 LNHNV, CDR2 YYDKDF (reference sequence). Germline trimming cut 2 bases from V and 3 bases from J; bases unmatched to any gene: 3. The CDR3 loop reads CATSRNQGDYGYTF. The CDR3 DNA reads as TGTGCCACCAGCAGAAACCAGGGGGACTATGGCTACACCTTC.

The V gene is TRBV9, the J gene TRBJ1-5; tentatively, D is TRBD1 (5 bases). Trimming stripped 1 base from V and 5 bases from J, with 10 bases between. The CDR3 consists of 14 residues. Per the germline V gene, CDR1 is SGDLS and CDR2 is YYNGEE. The chain's CDR3 is CASSVTGTDQPQHF. As DNA, the CDR3 is TGTGCCAGCAGCGTAACCGGGACGGATCAGCCCCAGCATTTT.

V is TRBV11-3 and J is TRBJ1-2; D remains ambiguous. CDR1 and CDR2 from the germline V gene are SGHNT and YENEEA. V lost 3 bases and J 2 bases, leaving 10 bases between the germline ends. The CDR3 sequence is 14 residues long. The CDR3 protein is CASSLGTSNYGYTF. Here the CDR3 DNA reads TGTGCCAGCAGCTTGGGTACCAGCAACTATGGCTACACCTTC. Supplemented by reference TRBV11-3 and TRBJ1-2, the full variable domain reads EAGVVQSPRYKIIEKKQPVAFWCNPISGHNTLYWYLQNLGQGPELLIRYENEEAVDDSQLPKDRFSAERLKGVDSTLKIQPAELGDSAVYLCASSLGTSNYGYTFGSGTRLTVV.

This sequence joins TRBV10-2 and TRBJ1-3; D is perhaps TRBD1 (6 bases). The CDR3 consists of 15 residues. Germline lookup yields CDR1 WSHSY and CDR2 SAAADI. The ends were cut back, 6 bases at V and 0 bases at J, with 12 bases in the middle. The CDR3 reads CASSGQTNSGNTIYF. CDR3 nucleotides: TGCGCCAGCAGCGGACAGACCAACTCTGGAAACACCATATATTTT.

This clone was picked up a small number of times. This chain joins TRBV9 and TRBJ2-1; 7 nucleotides align to TRBD1. V lost 3 bases, J lost 9 bases, and 9 bases stayed unmatched. This CDR3 has 14 amino acids. Germline V lookup: CDR1 SGDLS, CDR2 YYNGEE. DNA for the CDR3: TGTGCCAGCAGCGCCGGGACAGTTAAGGGTGAGCAGTTCTTC. Amino acids: CASSAGTVKGEQFF.

V is TRBV5-1 and J is TRBJ2-5; D possibly matches TRBD1 or TRBD2 (5 bases each). V lost 4 bases to trimming and J lost 2 bases, with 12 bases between them. The germline V gene has CDR1 SGHRS and CDR2 YFSETQ. The CDR3 length is 14 residues. CDR3 in DNA: TGCGCCAGCAGCCCGGGACGGAGACAAGAGACCCAGTACTTC. Protein sequence: CASSPGRRQETQYF.

The chain links TRBV11-3 to TRBJ2-7; no clear D gene. Germline assignment: CDR1 SGHNT and CDR2 YENEEA. V gave up 0 bases and J gave up 0 bases, with 6 bases separating them. The CDR3 is 14 amino acids. CDR3 coding DNA: TGTGCCAGCAGCTTAGAGGTCGGCTCCTACGAGCAGTACTTC. Translation gives CASSLEVGSYEQYF.

The sample holds a few counts of this clone. The V gene is TRBV11-3, the J gene TRBJ2-5; 7 positions agree with TRBD2. The CDR3 has 15 amino acids. The J segment lost 5 bases and the V segment lost 6 bases, leaving 12 bases of the junction unmatched. CDR1 is SGHNT, CDR2 YENEEA, per germline. The CDR3 DNA is TGTGCCAGCAGGGGTGTTCGGGAGGTTAAGGAGACCCAGTACTTC. It translates to CASRGVREVKETQYF.